Each of the 18 T cell receptor beta chains below was sequenced from the same sample in a study of molecular identifiers for immune sequencing clone quantification. TCRdb independently ran MiXCR on the PCR reads; one entry per CDR3 protein. Here the sample spans hundreds of thousands of distinct CDR3 sequences, roughly 23% being singletons. The sample was naive CD8+ T cells from blood, with Jurkat cell RNA spiked in. The sample's subset: FACS-sorted CD8+CD4-CCR7+CD45RA+ naive T cells. These receptors were collected from a human donor in good health. Some libraries in this study had Jurkat cell RNA spiked in.

This clonotype was picked up many times. The rearrangement links TRBV4-3 to TRBJ2-7, with D perhaps TRBD1 (5 bases). V lost 0 bases, J lost 3 bases, and 15 bases lay in between. This CDR3 spans 16 amino acids. The germline V gene encodes CDR1 LGHNA and CDR2 YSLEER. The CDR3 DNA sequence: TGCGCCAGCAGCCAAGAAAGGTCCCAGGGTCACTACGAGCAGTACTTC. Protein product: CASSQERSQGHYEQYF.

V usage is TRBV29-1 and J usage is TRBJ1-1; 7 bases agree with TRBD1. V trimming: 6 bases; J trimming: 6 bases; junction bases outside the gene matches: 13. There are 14 residues in the CDR3. CDR1 and CDR2 from the germline V gene are SQVTM and ANQGSEA. CDR3 residues: CSVETRQGMAEAFF. CDR3 coding DNA: TGCAGCGTCGAAACTCGACAGGGAATGGCTGAAGCTTTCTTT.

In its sample, this clonotype was seen a few times. The chain uses TRBV7-2 and TRBJ2-1, with 9 positions matching TRBD2. Germline CDR1 is SGHTA and CDR2 is FQGNSA. This CDR3 has 15 amino acids. J was trimmed by 4 bases and V by 6 bases; bases with no gene match: 7. The CDR3 DNA reads as TGTGCCAGCAGGGGTAGCGGGAGCGCTTACAATGAGCAGTTCTTC. Its translation is CASRGSGSAYNEQFF.

The rearrangement uses TRBV27 and TRBJ1-5; no clear D gene. The CDR3 runs to 15 residues. Germline V gene lookup returns CDR1 MNHEY and CDR2 SMNVEV (reference sequence). V lost 3 bases and J 0 bases, leaving 9 bases between the germline ends. The CDR3: CASSFNHYSNQPQHF. The CDR3 DNA reads as TGTGCCAGCAGTTTTAACCACTATAGCAATCAGCCCCAGCATTTT.

This clonotype was detected many times. V gene TRBV4-1 combines with J gene TRBJ2-2; D is ambiguous. The CDR3 covers 14 residues. Germline loops: CDR1 MGHRA, CDR2 YSYEKL. V was clipped by 0 bases and J by 4 bases, with 6 bases between them. The CDR3 DNA follows: TGCGCCAGCAGCCAAGATAGGACCACCGGGGAGCTGTTTTTT. Protein: CASSQDRTTGELFF.

On this clonotype: This may come from a read error, since a much larger clone is one base off. In nucleotides, the CDR3 is TGTGCCAGCAGCGTAGGGGACAATGAGCAGTTCTTC. It encodes CASSVGDNEQFF. This rearrangement joins TRBV9 to TRBJ2-1, with no clear D. Germline CDR1 reads SGDLS; CDR2 reads YYNGEE. The CDR3 has 12 residues. The V and J ends lost 0 bases and 5 bases respectively, with 3 bases between them. The full variable domain, its missing parts supplied by reference TRBV9 and TRBJ2-1, is DSGVTQTPKHLITATGQRVTLRCSPRSGDLSVYWYQQSLDQGLQFLIQYYNGEERAKGNILERFSAQQFPDLHSELNLSSLELGDSALYFCASSVGDNEQFFGPGTRLTVL.

Regarding this clonotype: One end of the junction does not line up with germline, which may come from a read error. The J gene is TRBJ1-1, the V gene TRBV29-1; D is uncertain. This CDR3 has 12 residues. Germline V gene data show CDR1 as SQVTM and CDR2 as ANQGSEA. The CDR3 sequence: CSVEFQITDAFF. The CDR3 nucleotides are TGCAGCGTGGAATTTCAGATCACTGACGCTTTCTTT.

With regard to this clonotype: Possible read error: a much larger clone is one base away. The chain combines TRBV6-5 with TRBJ1-5; D not certain. This CDR3 is built from 13 residues. Germline CDR1 reads MNHEY; CDR2 reads SVGAGI. For the CDR3, the DNA is TGTGCCAACAGTTACGGGAGGAATCAGCCCCAGCATTTT. It specifies CANSYGRNQPQHF.

As for this clonotype: One base away lies a much larger clone, so this may be a sequencing read error. J is TRBJ2-7 and V is TRBV23-1, with 11 bases fitting TRBD2. TRBV23-1 has ORF status, its function being uncertain. The CDR3 totals 15 residues. CDR3 sequence: CASSDGRLAGYEQHF. In nucleotides, the CDR3 is TGCGCCAGCAGTGATGGAAGACTAGCGGGATACGAGCAGCACTTC.

Comment on this clonotype: A read error may explain this, as a much larger clone is one base away. The rearrangement links TRBV20-1 to TRBJ2-7, with 11 bases matching TRBD2. There are 17 residues in the CDR3. Trimming cost V 0 bases and J 3 bases; bases outside gene matches: 10. Germline V gene sequence: CDR1 DFQATT, CDR2 SNEGSKA (reference sequence). The CDR3 coding sequence is TGCAGTGCTAGAGATCCTCAGCAGACTAGCGGGATCTACGAGCAGTACTTC. Translation gives CSARDPQQTSGIYEQYF.

Only a few counts were recorded for this clonotype. The chain has TRBV27 and TRBJ1-1; possible D gene TRBD1, 6 bases. The germline V gene has CDR1 MNHEY and CDR2 SMNVEV (reference sequence). The V end lost 8 bases, the J end lost 3 bases, and 22 bases lay between the germline ends. The CDR3 has 16 residues. The CDR3 sequence: CASGWGGANTYTEAFF. The CDR3 coding sequence is TGTGCCAGCGGATGGGGGGGGGCGAACACCTACACTGAAGCTTTCTTT.

This clonotype was observed at least ten times. V gene TRBV2 combines with J gene TRBJ2-5; no clear D gene. The CDR3 has 14 residues. The germline gives CDR1 SNHLY, CDR2 FYNNEI. Between the trimmed V and J ends, which lost 5 bases and 2 bases, there was a span of 12 bases. The CDR3 sequence is CASSPQTDQETQYF. CDR3 bases: TGTGCCAGCAGTCCTCAGACTGATCAAGAGACCCAGTACTTC.

This sequence joins TRBV20-1 and TRBJ2-1; no reliable D call. Trimming removed 6 bases at V and 5 bases at J, with 11 bases between. The CDR3 is 12 amino acids. The germline gives CDR1 DFQATT, CDR2 SNEGSKA (reference sequence). CDR3 sequence: CSAIEANNEQFF. In DNA, the CDR3 is TGCAGTGCCATCGAAGCCAACAATGAGCAGTTCTTC.

The chain links TRBV20-1 to TRBJ2-7, with 9 bases matching TRBD1. The CDR3 loop spans 14 amino acids. CDR1 DFQATT and CDR2 SNEGSKA come from the germline V gene (reference sequence). Losses at the gene ends were 0 bases for V and 7 bases for J; bases not matched to a gene: 7. The CDR3 spells CSARDRDRALEQYF. DNA for the CDR3: TGCAGTGCTAGAGACCGGGACAGGGCGTTAGAGCAGTACTTC.

Ten or more counts support this clonotype. This chain uses TRBV29-1 with TRBJ1-4; D may be TRBD1 (5 bases). The CDR3 sequence is 12 residues long. Germline values: CDR1 SQVTM, CDR2 ANQGSEA. V lost 7 bases, J lost 2 bases, and 8 bases lay in between. DNA for the CDR3: TGCAGCGCACGACAGACTAATGAAAAACTGTTTTTT. Protein sequence: CSARQTNEKLFF.

This clonotype was recorded at least ten times. V is TRBV11-2 and J is TRBJ2-3; 10 nucleotides line up with TRBD2. The germline gives CDR1 SGHAT, CDR2 FQNNGV. Losses at the gene ends were 1 base for V and 5 bases for J; bases not matched to a gene: 6. The CDR3 consists of 16 residues. The CDR3 region has the DNA TGTGCCAGCAGCTTAGTTCCAGCGGGGGGGCAAGATACGCAGTATTTT. Protein sequence: CASSLVPAGGQDTQYF. The entire variable domain, with the rest obtained from reference TRBV11-2 and TRBJ2-3, is as follows: EAGVAQSPRYKIIEKRQSVAFWCNPISGHATLYWYQQILGQGPKLLIQFQNNGVVDDSQLPKDRFSAERLKGVDSTLKIQPAKLEDSAVYLCASSLVPAGGQDTQYFGPGTRLTVL.

This clonotype was found many times. The chain combines TRBV5-4 with TRBJ2-2, with D uncertain. V was trimmed by 0 bases and J by 4 bases, leaving 19 bases between them. Germline values: CDR1 SGHNT, CDR2 YYREEE (reference sequence). The CDR3 is 18 residues long. The CDR3 here is CASSLEVGGQYSTGELFF. CDR3 bases: TGTGCCAGCAGCTTGGAGGTCGGTGGCCAGTACTCCACCGGGGAGCTGTTTTTT.

This clonotype was counted many times. J is TRBJ2-3 and V is TRBV7-9; D remains unclear. V lost 5 bases and J lost 5, with 8 bases in between. Looked up from germline, CDR1 is SEHNR and CDR2 is FQNEAQ (reference sequence). The CDR3 spans 12 residues. CDR3 sequence reads: CASSLFGDTQYF. In DNA, the CDR3 is TGTGCCAGCAGCCTCTTTGGAGATACGCAGTATTTT.